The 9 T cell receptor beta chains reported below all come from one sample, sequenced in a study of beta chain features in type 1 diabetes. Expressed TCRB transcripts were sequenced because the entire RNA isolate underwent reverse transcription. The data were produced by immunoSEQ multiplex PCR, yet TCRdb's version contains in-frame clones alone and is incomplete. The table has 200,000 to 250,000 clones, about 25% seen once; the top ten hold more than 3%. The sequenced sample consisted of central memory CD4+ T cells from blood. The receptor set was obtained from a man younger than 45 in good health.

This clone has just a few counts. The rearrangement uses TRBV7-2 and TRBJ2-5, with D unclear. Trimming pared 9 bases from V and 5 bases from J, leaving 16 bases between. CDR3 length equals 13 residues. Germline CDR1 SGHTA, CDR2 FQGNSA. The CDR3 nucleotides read TGTGCCAGTCAAGTTCCCCAAGGGGAGACCCAGTACTTC. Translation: CASQVPQGETQYF.

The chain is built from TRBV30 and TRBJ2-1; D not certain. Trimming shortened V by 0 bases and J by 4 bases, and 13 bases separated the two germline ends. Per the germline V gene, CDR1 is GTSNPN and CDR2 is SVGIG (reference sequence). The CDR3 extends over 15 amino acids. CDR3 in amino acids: CAWSVSTRAYNEQFF. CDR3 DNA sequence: TGTGCCTGGAGTGTATCGACCCGGGCTTACAATGAGCAGTTCTTC.

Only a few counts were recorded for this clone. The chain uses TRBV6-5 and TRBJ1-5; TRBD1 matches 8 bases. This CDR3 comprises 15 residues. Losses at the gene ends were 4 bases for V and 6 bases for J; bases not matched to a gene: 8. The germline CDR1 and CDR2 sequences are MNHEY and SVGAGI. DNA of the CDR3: TGTGCCAGCAGTTCCGCCGGACAGGGAGCTCAGCCCCAGCATTTT. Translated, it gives CASSSAGQGAQPQHF.

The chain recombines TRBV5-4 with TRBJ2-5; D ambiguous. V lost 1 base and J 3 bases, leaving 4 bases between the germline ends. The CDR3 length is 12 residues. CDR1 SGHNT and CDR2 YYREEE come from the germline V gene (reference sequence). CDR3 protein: CASSLIKETQYF. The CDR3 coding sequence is TGTGCCAGCAGCTTGATAAAAGAGACCCAGTACTTC.

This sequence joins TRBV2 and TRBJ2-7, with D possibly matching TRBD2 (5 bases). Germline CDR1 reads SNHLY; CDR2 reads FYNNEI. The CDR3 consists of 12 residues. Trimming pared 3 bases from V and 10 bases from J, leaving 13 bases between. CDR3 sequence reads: CASSDPGKDQYF. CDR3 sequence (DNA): TGTGCCAGCAGTGACCCGGGAAAGGATCAGTACTTC.

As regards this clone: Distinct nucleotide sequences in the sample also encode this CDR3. DNA for the CDR3: TGTGCCAGCAGCGTCGATGGGGCTGGTCAGCCCCAGCATTTT. Its translation is CASSVDGAGQPQHF. V usage is TRBV9 and J usage is TRBJ1-5; possible D gene TRBD1, 5 bases. This CDR3 has 14 residues. Deletions cut 2 bases from V and 6 bases from J, with 12 bases between. Germline CDR1 and CDR2: SGDLS and YYNGEE.

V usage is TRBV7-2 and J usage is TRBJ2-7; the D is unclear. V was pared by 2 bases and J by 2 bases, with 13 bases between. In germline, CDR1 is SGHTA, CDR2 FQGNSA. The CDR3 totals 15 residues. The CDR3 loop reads CASSLLGPDPYEQYF. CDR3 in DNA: TGTGCCAGCAGCTTATTAGGACCCGACCCCTACGAGCAGTACTTC.

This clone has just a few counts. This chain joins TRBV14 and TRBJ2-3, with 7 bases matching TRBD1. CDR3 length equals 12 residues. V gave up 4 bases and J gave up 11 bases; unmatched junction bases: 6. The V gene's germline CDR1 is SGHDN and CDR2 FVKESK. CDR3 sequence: CASSPDRVKQYF. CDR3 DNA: TGTGCCAGCAGCCCAGACAGGGTGAAGCAGTATTTT.

The CDR3, as DNA: TGCGCCAGCAGCCTACAGGGTTTCGGTGGAAACACCATATATTTT. Amino acids: CASSLQGFGGNTIYF. V and J are TRBV5-1 and TRBJ1-3; tentatively, D is TRBD1 (6 bases). The V and J ends lost 4 bases and 3 bases respectively, with 14 bases between them. The CDR3 contains 15 residues. CDR1 is SGHRS, CDR2 YFSETQ, per germline. The full variable domain, its missing parts supplied by reference TRBV5-1 and TRBJ1-3, is KAGVTQTPRYLIKTRGQQVTLSCSPISGHRSVSWYQQTPGQGLQFLFEYFSETQRNKGNFPGRFSGRQFSNSRSEMNVSTLELGDSALYLCASSLQGFGGNTIYFGEGSWLTVV.